These 24 T cell receptor beta chains were sequenced from one sample in a study of CD8+ T cells in alopecia areata. Once RNA had been extracted, it was reverse transcribed into cDNA to act as the sequencing template. Libraries were prepared by immunoSEQ multiplex PCR; TCRdb keeps only in-frame clonotypes and omits some of them. The table lists around 120,000 clones, approximately 47% of them singletons. The material sequenced was NKG2D-low CD8+ T cells sorted from blood. These receptors were obtained from a human donor with alopecia areata.

The chain has TRBV29-1 and TRBJ2-7; 7 bases are a match to TRBD2. In germline, CDR1 is SQVTM, CDR2 ANQGSEA. J was trimmed by 3 bases and V by 4 bases; bases with no gene match: 6. The CDR3 is 13 residues long. The CDR3 loop reads CSVGEGRGYEQYF. CDR3 nucleotide sequence: TGCAGCGTTGGGGAAGGGAGGGGCTACGAGCAGTACTTC.

V and J are TRBV4-1 and TRBJ1-1; unclear D gene. The ends were cut back, 3 bases at V and 4 bases at J, with 9 bases in the middle. Germline loops: CDR1 MGHRA, CDR2 YSYEKL. This CDR3 comprises 13 residues. The CDR3 DNA follows: TGCGCCAGCAGCCACGGTTTGAGCACTGAAGCTTTCTTT. Translation gives CASSHGLSTEAFF.

In its sample, this clone ranks as medium-sized. CDR3 DNA sequence: TGTGCCAGCAGCTTCGGGACCGTCGAGCAGTTCTTC. Amino acid sequence: CASSFGTVEQFF. The rearrangement links TRBV7-9 to TRBJ2-1; D assignment may be TRBD1 or TRBD2 (5 bases each). In germline, CDR1 is SEHNR, CDR2 FQNEAQ (reference sequence). The V end lost 3 bases, the J end lost 10 bases, and 10 bases lay between the germline ends. The CDR3 runs 12 residues.

The sample holds a few counts of this clone. The V call is TRBV10-3, the J call TRBJ2-1; tentatively, D is TRBD1 or TRBD2 (5 bases each). The CDR3 runs to 16 residues. CDR1 is ENHRY and CDR2 is SYGVKD in the germline V gene. V was cut by 3 bases and J by 9 bases, with 21 bases left in between. The CDR3 sequence: CAISDRAGTLSGEQFF. The DNA of the CDR3 is TGTGCCATCAGTGACCGAGCCGGGACCCTCTCCGGTGAGCAGTTCTTC.

This clone has more than one count but fewer than ten. The chain uses TRBV29-1 and TRBJ2-3; D is unresolved. Germline V lookup: CDR1 SQVTM, CDR2 ANQGSEA. Trimming took 8 bases from V and 3 from J, leaving 15 bases between them. The CDR3 loop spans 13 amino acids. The CDR3 region has the DNA TGCAGCTTCTACCCTCCCCCAACAGATACGCAGTATTTT. The encoded protein is CSFYPPPTDTQYF.

J is TRBJ2-1 and V is TRBV4-1; TRBD2 might be the D (6 bases). CDR3 length: 17 residues. Trimming took 0 bases from V and 7 from J, leaving 19 bases between them. Germline loops: CDR1 MGHRA, CDR2 YSYEKL. The CDR3 protein is CASSQEPPSGVMNEQFF. The CDR3 DNA reads as TGCGCCAGCAGCCAAGAACCCCCTTCGGGGGTGATGAATGAGCAGTTCTTC.

Only one count was recorded for this clone. This specimen includes other DNA sequences encoding the same CDR3. This chain joins TRBV30 and TRBJ2-6, with D unresolved. The CDR3 is made up of 15 amino acids. The germline V and J ends were trimmed by 0 bases and 0 bases, with 6 bases remaining between them. The germline V gene has CDR1 GTSNPN and CDR2 SVGIG (reference sequence). The DNA for the CDR3 is TGTGCCTGGAGTGTACGAGGCTCTGGGGCCAACGTCCTGACTTTC. This sequence encodes CAWSVRGSGANVLTF.

V gene TRBV5-6 combines with J gene TRBJ1-2; TRBD1 agrees at 7 bases. Germline assignment: CDR1 SGHDT and CDR2 YYEEEE. The junction had 6 bases not matched to a gene; V was cut back by 3 bases and J by 7 bases. This CDR3 is built from 13 residues. Written as DNA, the CDR3 is TGTGCCAGCAGCTACGGGACAGTTGGTGGCTACACCTTC. It translates to CASSYGTVGGYTF. The full variable domain, its missing parts supplied by reference TRBV5-6 and TRBJ1-2, is DAGVTQSPTHLIKTRGQQVTLRCSPKSGHDTVSWYQQALGQGPQFIFQYYEEEERQRGNFPDRFSGHQFPNYSSELNVNALLLGDSALYLCASSYGTVGGYTFGSGTRLTVV.

The gene calls are TRBV4-3 and TRBJ2-6; TRBD1 matches at 10 bases. V lost 4 bases to trimming and J lost 3 bases; unmatched junction nucleotides: 6. This CDR3 comprises 17 residues. Germline V CDR1 and CDR2: LGHNA, YSLEER. The CDR3 sequence is CASSLGTGESGANVLTF. DNA for the CDR3: TGCGCCAGCAGCCTCGGGACAGGGGAAAGTGGGGCCAACGTCCTGACTTTC.

The chain carries TRBV29-1 and TRBJ2-7; the D is unclear. Germline V gives CDR1 SQVTM, CDR2 ANQGSEA. The CDR3 length is 13 residues. V was pared by 6 bases and J by 5 bases, with 17 bases between. DNA of the CDR3: TGCAGCGTGGTGCCTCTTAACCCCGACGAGCAGTACTTC. This translates into CSVVPLNPDEQYF.

J is TRBJ2-7 and V is TRBV5-6; D could derive from TRBD1 or TRBD2 (5 bases each). CDR3 length: 12 residues. V was trimmed by 4 bases and J by 8 bases, leaving 13 bases between them. Germline values: CDR1 SGHDT, CDR2 YYEEEE. Here the CDR3 reads CASSIGTGQQYF. The CDR3 nucleotides are TGTGCCAGCAGCATTGGGACGGGCCAGCAGTACTTC.

For the CDR3, the DNA is TGTGCCAGCACAAGTCTAGGACAGGGGGCTTTAGATACGCAGTATTTT. This codes for CASTSLGQGALDTQYF. V usage is TRBV27 and J usage is TRBJ2-3; 11 nucleotides agree with TRBD1. Losses at the gene ends were 7 bases for V and 5 bases for J; bases not matched to a gene: 11. The CDR3 is 16 amino acids. The germline gives CDR1 MNHEY, CDR2 SMNVEV (reference sequence).

The V gene is TRBV5-6, the J gene TRBJ2-7; D might be TRBD1 or TRBD2, each matching 5 bases. V gave up 7 bases and J gave up 6 bases, with 17 bases separating them. The CDR3 contains 13 residues. Germline-derived CDR1 and CDR2 are SGHDT and YYEEEE. The CDR3 protein is CASGPWGFLEQYF. The CDR3 coding sequence is TGTGCCAGCGGGCCCTGGGGGTTCCTCGAGCAGTACTTC.

V usage is TRBV6-6 and J usage is TRBJ2-5; 10 nucleotides agree with TRBD2. The germline gives CDR1 MNHNY, CDR2 SVGAGI (reference sequence). Germline trimming cut 10 bases from V and 5 bases from J; bases unmatched to any gene: 7. The CDR3 loop spans 13 amino acids. The DNA of the CDR3 is TGTGCCACAATAGCGGGGGGCGCGGAGACCCAGTACTTC. It translates to CATIAGGAETQYF.

For this clone: This may stem from a read error, because a much larger clone lies one nucleotide away. The same CDR3 also results from other DNA sequences found in this sample. V usage is TRBV2 and J usage is TRBJ2-1; D not certain. Trimming took off 3 bases at V and 6 bases at J, with 0 bases between the two ends. CDR3 length: 10 amino acids. The germline CDR1 and CDR2 sequences are SNHLY and FYNNEI. CDR3 residues: CASSDNEQFF. The CDR3 DNA follows: TGTGCCAGCAGTGACAATGAGCAGTTCTTC.

The genes are TRBV19 and TRBJ1-4; D ambiguous. From germline, CDR1 is LNHDA and CDR2 SQIVND (reference sequence). V dropped 6 bases and J dropped 6 bases, with 11 bases sitting between them. There are 13 residues in the CDR3. CDR3 loop: CASRPFGDEKLFF. In DNA form, the CDR3 reads TGTGCCAGTAGGCCTTTCGGTGATGAAAAACTGTTTTTT.

The gene calls are TRBV4-3 and TRBJ1-2; the D gene is possibly TRBD1 (5 bases). V was trimmed by 4 bases and J by 5 bases, leaving 14 bases between them. The CDR3 runs to 14 residues. The germline CDR1 and CDR2 sequences are LGHNA and YSLEER. CDR3 in amino acids: CASSPGTGGYGYTF. The CDR3 region has the DNA TGCGCCAGCAGCCCAGGGACTGGGGGATATGGCTACACCTTC.

The chain has TRBV4-2 and TRBJ2-5; TRBD2 might be the D (6 bases). V was clipped by 1 base and J by 2 bases, with 11 bases between them. The CDR3 length is 15 residues. Germline V gives CDR1 LGHNA, CDR2 YNFKEQ. CDR3 protein: CASSQGPGLQETQYF. For the CDR3, the DNA is TGTGCCAGCAGCCAAGGCCCGGGACTGCAAGAGACCCAGTACTTC.

The genes are TRBV29-1 and TRBJ2-3, with TRBD1 as a possible D gene (6 bases). CDR1 and CDR2 from the germline V gene are SQVTM and ANQGSEA. CDR3 size: 13 residues. V lost 3 bases and J lost 2, with 9 bases in between. CDR3 in amino acids: CSVEAGDTDTQYF. In nucleotides, the CDR3 is TGCAGCGTTGAGGCAGGGGACACAGATACGCAGTATTTT.

The chain uses TRBV4-1 and TRBJ1-2; no clear D gene. Trimming removed 2 bases at V and 3 bases at J, with 7 bases between. This CDR3 is built from 13 residues. Germline CDR1 and CDR2: MGHRA and YSYEKL. As DNA, the CDR3 is TGCGCCAGCAGCCAAACGGAAGACTATGGCTACACCTTC. Encoded protein: CASSQTEDYGYTF.

This sequence joins TRBV29-1 and TRBJ2-5, with TRBD2 matching 8 bases. V was clipped by 0 bases and J by 5 bases; unmatched bases: 8. The CDR3 runs 15 residues. Looked up from germline, CDR1 is SQVTM and CDR2 is ANQGSEA. In nucleotides, the CDR3 is TGCAGCGTTGAAGATCTCCGGCCGGGGGGGGAGACCCAGTACTTC. Protein sequence: CSVEDLRPGGETQYF. Based on the CDR3 plus reference TRBV29-1 and TRBJ2-5, the full variable domain is SAVISQKPSRDICQRGTSLTIQCQVDSQVTMMFWYRQQPGQSLTLIATANQGSEATYESGFVIDKFPISRPNLTFSTLTVSNMSPEDSSIYLCSVEDLRPGGETQYFGPGTRLLVL.

The CDR3 protein is CALRRGDTQYF. CDR3 nucleotides: TGTGCCCTCCGTCGGGGAGATACGCAGTATTTT. The rearrangement uses TRBV5-4 and TRBJ2-3, with a tentative D call TRBD2 (5 bases). Germline CDR1 and CDR2: SGHNT and YYREEE (reference sequence). Trimming pared 10 bases from V and 5 bases from J, leaving 11 bases between. This CDR3 has 11 residues.

Written as DNA, the CDR3 is TGTGCCTGGATTCACAGGGCCTCCTACGAGCAGTACTTC. It codes for CAWIHRASYEQYF. The rearrangement links TRBV30 to TRBJ2-7; D is perhaps TRBD1 (6 bases). V was pared by 4 bases and J by 0 bases, with 10 bases between. Germline loops: CDR1 GTSNPN, CDR2 SVGIG (reference sequence). This CDR3 has 13 amino acids.

The chain recombines TRBV30 with TRBJ2-6, with D uncertain. From germline, CDR1 is GTSNPN and CDR2 SVGIG (reference sequence). The CDR3 totals 13 residues. Trimming shortened V by 3 bases and J by 2 bases, and 5 bases separated the two germline ends. The CDR3 is CAWSSTGANVLTF. The CDR3 bases are TGTGCCTGGAGCTCCACTGGGGCCAACGTCCTGACTTTC. Using reference TRBV30 and TRBJ2-6 for the parts outside the CDR3, the full variable domain is SQTIHQWPATLVQPVGSPLSLECTVEGTSNPNLYWYRQAAGRGLQLLFYSVGIGQISSEVPQNLSASRPQDRQFILSSKKLLLSDSGFYLCAWSSTGANVLTFGAGSRLTVL.